This TCR beta chain came from a study of blood T cell repertoires in COVID-19. Study background: Acute and convalescent COVID-19 samples came from the United States, Italy and Spain.

As to this clone: This same CDR3 is encoded by further DNA sequences in the sample.

CDR1 MNHNY and CDR2 SVGAGI come from the germline V gene (reference sequence). This CDR3 comprises 13 residues. J gave up 4 bases and V 2 bases, and 0 bases lay outside the gene matches. Per the original data handling: Reference gene primer amplification in the assay estimated nucleated cell counts. Here immunoSEQ multiplex PCR was the method, and the copy in TCRdb shows in-frame clones only, minus some. Clone size and the V and J calls come from that table; the DNA yielded D and trimming. The repertoire holds around 230,000 clones, less than 90% seen once, with 0.72% in the top ten. The chain links TRBV6-6 to TRBJ2-7; TRBD1 aligns across 9 bases. The TCR sequence derives from a man aged 40-50 years with acute or convalescent COVID-19. Source material: peripheral blood. The CDR3 reads CASSYGTGYEQYF. The CDR3 DNA is TGTGCCAGCAGTTACGGGACAGGGTACGAGCAGTACTTC.